This T cell receptor (beta chain) was captured in a study of cytomegalovirus exposure and HLA in healthy donors. Primers included in the PCR were 60 Vbeta and 13 Jbeta primers. Produced via immunoSEQ multiplex PCR; TCRdb's table is partial and in-frame only. Of over 100,000 clones listed, roughly 9% are singletons. CDR1 is SGHRS, CDR2 YFSETQ, per germline. The CDR3 covers 13 residues. The ends lost 2 bases at V and 10 bases at J; junction bases unmatched: 3. This clone was observed a few times. Sequenced: PBMCs. The chain employs TRBV5-1 and TRBJ1-6; 7 bases agree with TRBD1. The receptor comes from a woman in her thirties or forties in good health and CMV-seropositive. DNA of the CDR3: TGCGCCAGCAGCTTCGGGACAGAATCACCCCTCCACTTT. Amino acids: CASSFGTESPLHF.